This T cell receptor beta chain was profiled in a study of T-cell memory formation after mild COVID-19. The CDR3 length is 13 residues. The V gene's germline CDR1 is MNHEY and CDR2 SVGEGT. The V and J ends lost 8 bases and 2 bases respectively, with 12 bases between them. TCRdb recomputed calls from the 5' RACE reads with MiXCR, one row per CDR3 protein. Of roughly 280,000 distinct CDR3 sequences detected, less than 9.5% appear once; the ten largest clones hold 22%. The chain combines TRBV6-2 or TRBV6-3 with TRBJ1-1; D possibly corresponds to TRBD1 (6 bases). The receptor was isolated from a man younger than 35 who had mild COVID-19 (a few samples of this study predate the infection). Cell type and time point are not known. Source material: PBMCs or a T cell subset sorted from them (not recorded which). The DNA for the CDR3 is TGTGCCAGCGGGTACAGGGTCAACACTGAAGCTTTCTTT. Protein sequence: CASGYRVNTEAFF.